This passage covers 9 T cell receptor beta chains from one sample sequenced in a study of T cell repertoires in cytomegalovirus infection. These receptors lack a known antigen. TCRdb reanalysed the reads using MiXCR and keeps one entry per CDR3 protein. Of 640,000 or so distinct CDR3 sequences in the sample, roughly 36% were seen once. Material: cultured PBMCs, obtained from culture after CMV antigen stimulation. Source of these receptors: a human donor in good health (CMV status not recorded). Some clones in this sample may be carry-over from other donors' samples.

This clonotype has a handful of counts. The chain employs TRBV9 and TRBJ2-3; a weak D match, TRBD1 (5 bases). This CDR3 is 15 amino acids long. Trimming pared 1 base from V and 2 bases from J, leaving 11 bases between. Germline CDR1 reads SGDLS; CDR2 reads YYNGEE. In DNA, the CDR3 is TGTGCCAGCAGCGTATGGGGCAGACACACAGATACGCAGTATTTT. It encodes CASSVWGRHTDTQYF.

This clonotype was seen repeatedly, ten times or more. The CDR3 spells CASSANTDTQYF. CDR3 coding DNA: TGTGCCAGCAGCGCAAACACAGATACGCAGTATTTT. The chain recombines TRBV7-2 with TRBJ2-3; the D is unclear. The V and J ends lost 5 bases and 2 bases respectively, with 5 bases between them. The germline gives CDR1 SGHTA, CDR2 FQGNSA. The CDR3 is 12 amino acids.

In its sample, this clonotype was seen a few times. The rearrangement joins TRBV7-2 to TRBJ2-1, with D tentatively TRBD1 (6 bases). The CDR3 extends over 13 amino acids. Germline V CDR1 and CDR2: SGHTA, FQGNSA. V dropped 4 bases and J dropped 9 bases, with 13 bases sitting between them. The DNA for the CDR3 is TGTGCCAGCAGCTCAGGGGTGACGATTGAGCAGTTCTTC. This sequence encodes CASSSGVTIEQFF.

This clonotype has a count of ten or more. The rearrangement links TRBV7-2 to TRBJ2-2, with D perhaps matching TRBD1 (6 bases). The CDR3 has 15 amino acids. V was cut by 7 bases and J by 1 base, with 13 bases left in between. Germline lookup yields CDR1 SGHTA and CDR2 FQGNSA. In nucleotides, the CDR3 is TGTGCCAGCAACGTACAGGGAGTGAACACCGGGGAGCTGTTTTTT. Its translation is CASNVQGVNTGELFF.

The table lists this clonotype with a few counts. The genes are TRBV7-2 and TRBJ1-6, with D perhaps TRBD1 (5 bases). The CDR3 is 15 residues long. The germline V gene encodes CDR1 SGHTA and CDR2 FQGNSA. Trimming removed 2 bases at V and 7 bases at J, with 12 bases between. CDR3 bases: TGTGCCAGCAGCTTAATGCGGGGCAGGAATTCACCCCTCCACTTT. Translation gives CASSLMRGRNSPLHF. Using reference TRBV7-2 and TRBJ1-6 for the parts outside the CDR3, the full variable domain is GAGVSQSPSNKVTEKGKDVELRCDPISGHTALYWYRQSLGQGLEFLIYFQGNSAPDKSGLPSDRFSAERTGGSVSTLTIQRTQQEDSAVYLCASSLMRGRNSPLHFGNGTRLTVT.

This chain connects TRBV4-1 to TRBJ1-1, with unresolved D. The CDR3 extends over 15 amino acids. Germline CDR1 and CDR2: MGHRA and YSYEKL. The ends were cut back, 1 base at V and 0 bases at J, with 9 bases in the middle. This CDR3 is CASSQAILMNTEAFF. The CDR3 DNA is TGCGCCAGCAGCCAAGCGATCCTGATGAACACTGAAGCTTTCTTT.

This rearrangement joins TRBV6-6 to TRBJ1-3; D is uncertain. The CDR3 length is 14 residues. CDR1 is MNHNY, CDR2 SVGAGI, per germline (reference sequence). Deletions cut 4 bases from V and 5 bases from J, with 12 bases between. The chain's CDR3 is CASSSHLGRNTIYF. As DNA, the CDR3 is TGTGCCAGCAGTTCCCATTTGGGGAGAAACACCATATATTTT.

This chain links TRBV28 with TRBJ2-2; no clear D. Between the trimmed V and J ends, which lost 11 bases and 1 base, there was a span of 11 bases. CDR1 and CDR2 from the germline V gene are MDHEN and SYDVKM. The CDR3 is made up of 13 amino acids. The CDR3 region is CAAQVGNTGELFF. DNA of the CDR3: TGTGCCGCTCAGGTGGGGAACACCGGGGAGCTGTTTTTT.

V gene TRBV20-1 combines with J gene TRBJ2-1; either TRBD1 or TRBD2 may fit D (6 bases each). The ends were cut back, 5 bases at V and 7 bases at J, with 12 bases in the middle. The CDR3 covers 12 residues. The germline gives CDR1 DFQATT, CDR2 SNEGSKA (reference sequence). The CDR3 DNA reads TGCAGTGCTGACGGGGGCATGAATGAGCAGTTCTTC. It yields the protein CSADGGMNEQFF.